Detailed here is one T cell receptor (beta chain). This CDR3 comprises 11 residues. Germline lookup yields CDR1 SGHTA and CDR2 FQGTGA. Trimming at V came to 3 bases and at J to 14 bases, leaving 4 bases not matched to a gene. The sample belongs to a study of blood T cell repertoires in COVID-19. Across the study: PBMCs, B-cell-depleted T cells, or T cells were the source of the cDNA or gDNA that made up the material.

Authors' methods: Estimates of nucleated cell counts were drawn from the amplification of reference gene primers. Assay: immunoSEQ multiplex PCR; the TCRdb copy retains only in-frame clones and omits some. The V and J calls and clone size come from that table; D and trimming were worked out from the DNA. The sample records roughly 140,000 clones, approximately 87% being singletons. The source material was peripheral blood. The rearrangement links TRBV7-3 to TRBJ2-4; 7 bases align to TRBD1. This clonotype was sampled from a middle-aged woman with acute or convalescent COVID-19. The CDR3 nucleotides read TGTGCCAGCAGCTTGAGGACAGGTGAGTACTTC. It yields the protein CASSLRTGEYF. The full variable domain, in which reference TRBV7-3 and TRBJ2-4 provide the parts outside the CDR3, is GAGVSQTPSNKVTEKGKYVELRCDPISGHTALYWYRQSLGQGPEFLIYFQGTGAADDSGLPNDRFFAVRPEGSVSTLKIQRTERGDSAVYLCASSLRTGEYFGAGTRLSVL.